Presented here are 16 T cell receptor beta chains from one specimen sequenced in a study of cytomegalovirus exposure and HLA in healthy donors. 13 Jbeta primers and 60 Vbeta primers were used for the PCR. Assay: immunoSEQ multiplex PCR; the TCRdb copy retains only in-frame clones and omits some. Its table records 150,000 to 200,000 clones. The source material was PBMCs. Receptors were obtained from a woman aged 60 to 75 in good health and CMV-seronegative.

The gene calls are TRBV19 and TRBJ2-7; 12 nucleotides align to TRBD1. Germline trimming cut 9 bases from V and 1 base from J; bases unmatched to any gene: 13. Germline V gene data show CDR1 as LNHDA and CDR2 as SQIVND (reference sequence). The CDR3 spans 17 residues. CDR3 DNA: TGTGCCAGCTCAGTACGGGACAGGGGGCCTTATTCCTACGAGCAGTACTTC. Protein product: CASSVRDRGPYSYEQYF.

A remark on this clone: The sample holds other DNA sequences that translate to the same CDR3. The genes are TRBV5-1 and TRBJ1-3; D unresolved. Trimming cost V 0 bases and J 0 bases, with 7 bases left between them. The germline V gene has CDR1 SGHRS and CDR2 YFSETQ. The CDR3 is made up of 15 amino acids. This CDR3 reads CASSLGGISGNTIYF. The CDR3 nucleotides read TGCGCCAGCAGCTTGGGCGGGATCTCTGGAAACACCATATATTTT.

The chain employs TRBV19 and TRBJ1-5; D might be TRBD1 (5 bases). From germline, CDR1 is LNHDA and CDR2 SQIVND (reference sequence). V was pared by 3 bases and J by 0 bases, with 6 bases between. The CDR3 consists of 14 residues. The CDR3 reads CASSIDSSNQPQHF. The CDR3, as DNA: TGTGCCAGTAGTATTGACAGTAGCAATCAGCCCCAGCATTTT.

The CDR3, as DNA: TGCAGCGCTGCACGACAGACGGCGGAACTGTTTTTT. It yields the protein CSAARQTAELFF. This chain joins TRBV29-1 and TRBJ1-4, with D tentatively TRBD1 (5 bases). This CDR3 is built from 12 residues. Trimming took 7 bases from V and 12 from J, leaving 18 bases between them. Germline V gene data show CDR1 as SQVTM and CDR2 as ANQGSEA.

The V and J genes are TRBV10-3 and TRBJ2-3; 8 bases align to TRBD2. The CDR3 sequence is 16 residues long. Germline CDR1 ENHRY, CDR2 SYGVKD. Trimming removed 2 bases from V and 3 bases from J; junction bases left unmatched: 7. CDR3 in DNA: TGTGCCATCAGTGAGGACGGGACTAGGTTTACAGATACGCAGTATTTT. This translates into CAISEDGTRFTDTQYF.

The chain combines TRBV15 with TRBJ2-7; 9 nucleotides line up with TRBD1. V lost 1 base, J lost 5 bases, and 12 bases stayed unmatched. This CDR3 is 17 amino acids long. Germline V gene sequence: CDR1 LNHNV, CDR2 YYDKDF (reference sequence). Here the CDR3 DNA reads TGTGCCACCAGCAGAGGAGGATGGACAGGGGAATTCGACGAGCAGTACTTC. It codes for CATSRGGWTGEFDEQYF.

The chain has TRBV6-1 and TRBJ1-1; 8 bases match TRBD1. The germline V gene has CDR1 MNHNS and CDR2 SASEGT. V gave up 0 bases and J gave up 6 bases; unmatched junction bases: 0. The CDR3 is 13 amino acids. This chain's CDR3 is CASSEATGAEAFF. For the CDR3, the DNA is TGTGCCAGCAGTGAAGCGACAGGGGCTGAAGCTTTCTTT.

This chain uses TRBV19 with TRBJ2-7, with D tentatively TRBD1 (5 bases). The V end was cut by 5 bases, the J end by 0 bases, with 11 bases between. CDR1 and CDR2 from the germline V gene are LNHDA and SQIVND (reference sequence). This CDR3 has 14 residues. The CDR3 loop is CASSWGRVSYEQYF. In DNA, the CDR3 is TGTGCCAGTAGTTGGGGCAGGGTCTCCTACGAGCAGTACTTC.

The J gene is TRBJ1-5, the V gene TRBV18; TRBD1 matches at 9 bases. The CDR3 runs to 16 residues. J was trimmed by 3 bases and V by 1 base; bases with no gene match: 4. The germline gives CDR1 KGHSH, CDR2 LQKENI. CDR3 in DNA: TGTGCCAGCTCACCACAGGGGACAGGGACCAATCAGCCCCAGCATTTT. Amino acid sequence: CASSPQGTGTNQPQHF. The whole variable domain, filled in from reference TRBV18 and TRBJ1-5, reads NAGVMQNPRHLVRRRGQEARLRCSPMKGHSHVYWYRQLPEEGLKFMVYLQKENIIDESGMPKERFSAEFPKEGPSILRIQQVVRGDSAAYFCASSPQGTGTNQPQHFGDGTRLSIL.

The V call is TRBV7-6, the J call TRBJ2-2; TRBD1 might be the D (5 bases). The germline V gene has CDR1 SGHVS and CDR2 FNYEAQ. The CDR3 consists of 17 residues. V was shortened by 5 bases and J by 6 bases, with 22 bases between the two germline ends. The CDR3 reads CASSRPSGWGSPGELFF. Here the CDR3 DNA reads TGTGCCAGCAGCCGCCCCTCAGGGTGGGGTTCTCCCGGGGAGCTGTTTTTT.

In nucleotides, the CDR3 is TGCAGCCCTACAGGGCCCTACTCTGGAAACACCATATATTTT. Amino acid sequence: CSPTGPYSGNTIYF. This chain joins TRBV29-1 and TRBJ1-3; tentative D call: TRBD1 (6 bases). The V end lost 8 bases, the J end lost 0 bases, and 14 bases lay between the germline ends. Per the germline V gene, CDR1 is SQVTM and CDR2 is ANQGSEA. The CDR3 contains 14 residues.

The chain employs TRBV2 and TRBJ2-1; 8 bases map to TRBD1. Trimming took 7 bases from V and 7 from J; bases not matched to a gene: 9. The CDR3 has 14 amino acids. Germline values: CDR1 SNHLY, CDR2 FYNNEI. CDR3 DNA: TGTGCCAGCATCCCGGACAGGGCGCTTAATGAGCAGTTCTTC. This encodes CASIPDRALNEQFF.

As for this clone: Other DNA sequences in the sample encode the same CDR3. The chain recombines TRBV5-1 with TRBJ1-2; TRBD1 matches at 8 bases. With V trimmed by 0 bases and J by 2 bases, 0 bases remained unmatched. Germline CDR1 is SGHRS and CDR2 is YFSETQ. The CDR3 consists of 14 residues. The CDR3 region has the DNA TGCGCCAGCAGCTTGGGACAGGGGAACTATGGCTACACCTTC. Protein: CASSLGQGNYGYTF.

V gene TRBV4-3 combines with J gene TRBJ1-1; TRBD1 matches 7 bases. The length of the CDR3 is 16 residues. CDR1 and CDR2 (germline): LGHNA, YSLEER. V lost 4 bases and J lost 0; bases outside the gene matches: 8. CDR3 bases: TGCGCCAGCAGCCGACTAACAGGGGACGTGAACACTGAAGCTTTCTTT. Amino acids: CASSRLTGDVNTEAFF.

The chain combines TRBV19 with TRBJ1-4; no reliable D call. CDR3 length: 11 residues. The germline gives CDR1 LNHDA, CDR2 SQIVND (reference sequence). V lost 7 bases and J 6 bases, leaving 6 bases between the germline ends. The CDR3 DNA reads TGTGCCAGTATCGGGTATGAAAAACTGTTTTTT. This encodes CASIGYEKLFF. Variable domain in full (rest from reference TRBV19 and TRBJ1-4): DGGITQSPKYLFRKEGQNVTLSCEQNLNHDAMYWYRQDPGQGLRLIYYSQIVNDFQKGDIAEGYSVSREKKESFPLTVTSAQKNPTAFYLCASIGYEKLFFGSGTQLSVL.

In the case of this clone: Within the sample, other DNA sequences also encode this same CDR3. The chain joins TRBV9 to TRBJ1-1; 9 nucleotides match TRBD1. Germline CDR1 and CDR2: SGDLS and YYNGEE. V lost 2 bases to trimming and J lost 3 bases; unmatched junction nucleotides: 2. This CDR3 is built from 14 residues. The CDR3 DNA follows: TGTGCCAGCAGCGTCGGGACAGGGTACACTGAAGCTTTCTTT. This gives the protein CASSVGTGYTEAFF.